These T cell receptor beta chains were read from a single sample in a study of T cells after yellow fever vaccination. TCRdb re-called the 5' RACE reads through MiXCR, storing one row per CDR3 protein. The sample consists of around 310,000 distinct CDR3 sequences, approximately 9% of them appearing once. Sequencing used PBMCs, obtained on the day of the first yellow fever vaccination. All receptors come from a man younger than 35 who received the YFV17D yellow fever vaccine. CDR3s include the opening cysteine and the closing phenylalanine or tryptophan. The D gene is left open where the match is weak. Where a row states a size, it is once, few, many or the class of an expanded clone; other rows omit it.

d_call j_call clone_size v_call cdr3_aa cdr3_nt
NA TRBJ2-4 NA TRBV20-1 CSARRRFGVLENIQYF TGCAGTGCTAGGAGGCGGTTTGGGGTTTTGGAGAACATTCAGTACTTC
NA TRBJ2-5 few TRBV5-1 CASSYAGVETQYF TGCGCCAGCAGCTATGCCGGGGTAGAGACCCAGTACTTC
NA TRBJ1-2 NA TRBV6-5 CASSYSGAEGANYGYTF TGTGCCAGCAGTTACTCAGGGGCTGAAGGGGCCAACTATGGCTACACCTTC
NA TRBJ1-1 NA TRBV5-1 CASSLSGGVNTEAFF TGCGCCAGCAGCTTGTCGGGCGGAGTCAACACTGAAGCTTTCTTT
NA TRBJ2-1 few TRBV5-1 CASSLVVTGTTNEQFF TGCGCCAGCAGCTTGGTCGTTACCGGGACCACCAATGAGCAGTTCTTC
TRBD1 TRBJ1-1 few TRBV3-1 CASSPGQGTVWNTEAFF TGTGCCAGCAGCCCCGGACAGGGGACGGTTTGGAACACTGAAGCTTTCTTT
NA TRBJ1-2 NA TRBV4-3 CASSQDSTGPSYGYTF TGCGCCAGCAGCCAAGATTCGACCGGACCGAGCTATGGCTACACCTTC
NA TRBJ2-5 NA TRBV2 CASTGNQETQYF TGTGCCAGCACAGGGAACCAAGAGACCCAGTACTTC
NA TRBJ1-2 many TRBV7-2 CASSLSVLPGYTF TGTGCCAGCAGCTTATCTGTCCTTCCTGGCTACACCTTC
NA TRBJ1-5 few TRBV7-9 CASSSSTENQPQHF TGTGCCAGCAGCTCCAGTACTGAGAATCAGCCCCAGCATTTT
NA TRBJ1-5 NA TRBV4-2 CASSQDLSTNQPQHF TGTGCCAGCAGCCAAGATTTGAGCACCAATCAGCCCCAGCATTTT
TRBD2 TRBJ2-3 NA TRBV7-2 CASSFNSGGHDTQYF TGTGCCAGCAGCTTCAATAGCGGGGGCCACGATACGCAGTATTTT
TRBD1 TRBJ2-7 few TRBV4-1 CASSPLGTGLTYEQYF TGCGCCAGCAGCCCGCTCGGGACAGGACTTACCTACGAGCAGTACTTC
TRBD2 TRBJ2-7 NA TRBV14 CASSQDRLAGAVADEQYF TGTGCCAGCAGCCAAGATCGGCTAGCGGGGGCTGTGGCAGACGAGCAGTACTTC
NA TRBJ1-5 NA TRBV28 CASSLISRILNQPQHF TGTGCCAGCAGTTTAATTAGTAGGATCCTTAATCAGCCCCAGCATTTT
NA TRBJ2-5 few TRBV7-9 CATSPRDSPSF TGTGCCACCTCGCCCCGGGACTCCCCATCCTTC
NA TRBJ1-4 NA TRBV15 CATSKMGGEKLFF TGTGCCACCAGCAAGATGGGTGGGGAAAAACTGTTTTTT
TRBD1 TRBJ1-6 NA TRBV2 CASSGTGGSNNSPLHF TGTGCCAGCAGCGGGACAGGGGGATCGAATAATTCACCCCTCCACTTT
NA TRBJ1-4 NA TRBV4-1 CASSHTKVWQFNEKLFF TGCGCCAGCAGCCACACTAAAGTGTGGCAGTTTAATGAAAAACTGTTTTTT
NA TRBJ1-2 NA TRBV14 CASSRTLAGQREGYTF TGTGCCAGCAGCCGGACTTTGGCAGGGCAGAGAGAGGGCTACACCTTC
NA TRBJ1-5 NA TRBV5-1 CASSLGSGLGQPQHF TGCGCCAGCAGCTTGGGGTCGGGACTCGGGCAGCCCCAGCATTTT
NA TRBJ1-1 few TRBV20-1 CSASSNTEAFF TGCAGTGCTAGTTCCAACACTGAAGCTTTCTTT
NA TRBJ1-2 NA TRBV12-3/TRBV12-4 CASSLASGAVDGYTF TGTGCCAGCAGTTTAGCGTCTGGGGCAGTGGATGGCTACACCTTC
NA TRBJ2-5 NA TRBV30 CAWGVGQTQYF TGTGCCTGGGGAGTAGGTCAGACCCAGTACTTC
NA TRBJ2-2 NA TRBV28 CASSFHRPDTGELFF TGTGCCAGCAGTTTCCATCGTCCGGACACCGGGGAGCTGTTTTTT
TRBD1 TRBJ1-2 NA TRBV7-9 CASSLTTGTDYGYTF TGTGCCAGCAGCTTGACGACCGGGACAGACTATGGCTACACCTTC
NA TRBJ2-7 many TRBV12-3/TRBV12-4 CASILGRYEQYF TGTGCCAGCATCCTAGGACGGTACGAGCAGTACTTC
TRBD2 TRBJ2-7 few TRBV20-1 CSAPTSGGYEQYF TGCAGTGCTCCAACTAGCGGGGGATACGAGCAGTACTTC
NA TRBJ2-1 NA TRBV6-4 CASSDSRLWGVRLHDEQFF TGTGCCAGCAGTGACTCGAGGCTGTGGGGGGTCCGACTACACGATGAGCAGTTCTTC
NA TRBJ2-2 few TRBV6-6 CASRDEGIGELFF TGTGCCAGCAGGGACGAGGGGATAGGGGAGCTGTTTTTT
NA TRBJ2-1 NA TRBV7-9 CASSFTGMTEQFF TGTGCCAGCAGCTTTACCGGAATGACGGAGCAGTTCTTC
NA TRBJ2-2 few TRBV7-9 CASSPMGERTGELFF TGTGCCAGCAGTCCGATGGGGGAAAGGACCGGGGAGCTGTTTTTT
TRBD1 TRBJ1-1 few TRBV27 CASILSGTGGTEAFF TGTGCCAGCATTCTATCCGGGACAGGGGGCACTGAAGCTTTCTTT
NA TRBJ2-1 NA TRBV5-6 CASSLSGGLSYNEQFF TGTGCCAGCAGCTTGAGTGGGGGGCTAAGCTACAATGAGCAGTTCTTC
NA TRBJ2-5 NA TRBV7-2 CASSLVHGGTQYF TGTGCCAGCAGCTTAGTCCACGGAGGGACCCAGTACTTC
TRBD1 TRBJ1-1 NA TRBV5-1 CASSGLGQGTEAFF TGCGCCAGCAGCGGTTTGGGACAGGGGACTGAAGCTTTCTTT
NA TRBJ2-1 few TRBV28 CASTRKNEQFF TGTGCCAGCACCAGGAAAAATGAGCAGTTCTTC
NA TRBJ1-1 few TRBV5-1 CASSPSPTVMNTEAFF TGCGCCAGCAGCCCATCCCCGACAGTAATGAACACTGAAGCTTTCTTT
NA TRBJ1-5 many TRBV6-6 CASSREQRQPQHF TGTGCCAGCAGTAGGGAGCAACGACAGCCCCAGCATTTT